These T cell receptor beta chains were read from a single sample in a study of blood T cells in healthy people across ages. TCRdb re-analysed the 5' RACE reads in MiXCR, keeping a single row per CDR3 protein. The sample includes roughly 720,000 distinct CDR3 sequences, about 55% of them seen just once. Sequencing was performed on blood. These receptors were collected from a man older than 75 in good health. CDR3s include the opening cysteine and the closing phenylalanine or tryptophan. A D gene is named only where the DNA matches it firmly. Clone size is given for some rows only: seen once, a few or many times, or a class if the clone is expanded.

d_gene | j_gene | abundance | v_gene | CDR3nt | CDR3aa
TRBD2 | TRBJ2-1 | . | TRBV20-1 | TGCAGTGCTAGAGGTGGAGCGGGGTGGTACAATGAGCAGTTCTTC | CSARGGAGWYNEQFF
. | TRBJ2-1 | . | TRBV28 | TGTGCCAGCAGTCCCCCCGACGCACGGGGGAATGAGCAGTTCTTC | CASSPPDARGNEQFF
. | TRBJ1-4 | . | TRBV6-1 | TGTGCCAGCAGTGAAGCTCCTTCGAGGGTAGAAAATGAAAAACTGTTTTTT | CASSEAPSRVENEKLFF
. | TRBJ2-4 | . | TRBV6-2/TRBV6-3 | TGTGCCAGCAGTAACCCGGCAGTAGCCAAAAACATTCAGTACTTC | CASSNPAVAKNIQYF
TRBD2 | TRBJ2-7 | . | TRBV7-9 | TGTGCCAGCAGCTTAGCGAGCGGGAGTGACGAGCAGTACTTC | CASSLASGSDEQYF
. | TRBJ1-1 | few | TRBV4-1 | TGCGCCAGCAGCCAAGATGCCCGGGGGGCGAACACTGAAGCTTTCTTT | CASSQDARGANTEAFF
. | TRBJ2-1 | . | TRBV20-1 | TGCAGTGCCAAATCCCGGGACTTCCACAATGAGCAGTTCTTC | CSAKSRDFHNEQFF
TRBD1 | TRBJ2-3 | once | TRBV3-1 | TGTGCCAGCAGCCCGACCCTCGGACAGGGCCACAGATACGCGTATTTT | CASSPTLGQGHRYAYF
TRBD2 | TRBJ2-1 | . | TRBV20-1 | TGCAGTGCTAGAGACTGGACTAGCGGGAACAATGAGCAGTTCTTC | CSARDWTSGNNEQFF
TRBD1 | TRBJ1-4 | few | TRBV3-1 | TGTGCCAGCAGCGGACAGGGTTCCGGAACTAATGAAAAACTGTTTTTT | CASSGQGSGTNEKLFF
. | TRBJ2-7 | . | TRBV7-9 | TGTGCCAGCAGCCCAATTTGGAACGAGCAGTACTTC | CASSPIWNEQYF
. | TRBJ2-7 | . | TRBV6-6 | TGTGCCAGCAGTTACAATTCGGGGGTACCCGAGCAGTACTTC | CASSYNSGVPEQYF
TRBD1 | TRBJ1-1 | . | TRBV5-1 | TGCGCCAGCAGTTTCGGACAGGGAATAACTGAAGCTTTCTTT | CASSFGQGITEAFF
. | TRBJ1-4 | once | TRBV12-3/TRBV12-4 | TGTGCCAGCAGACAATTCCGAGGGGGGGAAGAAAAACTGTTTTTT | CASRQFRGGEEKLFF
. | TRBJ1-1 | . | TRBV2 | TGTGCCAGCAGTGAAGGCCCGCCGCGAGCTTTCTTT | CASSEGPPRAFF
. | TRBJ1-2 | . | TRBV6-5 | TGTGCCAGCAGTGACTCAGACAAGAACTATGGCTACACCTTC | CASSDSDKNYGYTF
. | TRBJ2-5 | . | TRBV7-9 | TGTGCCAGCGGTGAATTAGGGCGAGAGACCCAGTACTTC | CASGELGRETQYF
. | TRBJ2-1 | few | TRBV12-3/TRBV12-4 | TGTGCCAGCAGGGATAACAGGGCTAGCTCCTACAATGAGCAGTTCTTC | CASRDNRASSYNEQFF
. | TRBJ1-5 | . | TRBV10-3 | TGTGCCATCAGGGAGGACAAAGGGAGCAATCAGCCCCAGCATTTT | CAIREDKGSNQPQHF
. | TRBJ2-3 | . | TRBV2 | TGTGCCAGCAGTGAAGCGTCGGGGGTTCAGCTCACAGATACGCAGTATTTT | CASSEASGVQLTDTQYF
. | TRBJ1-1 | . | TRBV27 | TGTGCCAGCAGTCCTCAATCGGGGACTGAAGCTTTCTTT | CASSPQSGTEAFF
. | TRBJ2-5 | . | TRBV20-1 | TGCAGTGGAGGTAGAAGGAGGGGCCAAGAGACCCAGTACTTC | CSGGRRRGQETQYF
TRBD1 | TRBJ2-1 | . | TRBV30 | TGTGCCTGGAATACGGGACAGGCGATGATCAATGAGCAGTTCTTC | CAWNTGQAMINEQFF
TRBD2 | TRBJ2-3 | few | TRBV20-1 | TGCAGTGCTCCCGGGACTACCTCGGGTTCAGATACGCAGTATTTT | CSAPGTTSGSDTQYF
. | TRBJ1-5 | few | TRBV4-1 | TGCGCCAGCAGCCAAGCTTACATATTAGCTGGGAATCAGCCCCAGCATTTT | CASSQAYILAGNQPQHF
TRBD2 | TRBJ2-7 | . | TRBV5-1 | TGCGCCAGCACCGGGACTAGCGGGTCAGGCGAGCAGTACTTC | CASTGTSGSGEQYF